These T cell receptor beta chains were read from a single sample in a study of blood T cell repertoires in COVID-19. The table came from immunoSEQ multiplex PCR; TCRdb's copy has only in-frame clones and leaves some out. The table includes more than 400,000 clones, around 85% detected once. The sequencing sample was made of peripheral blood. These receptors originate from a human donor in a cohort sampled during active COVID-19. CDR3s include the opening cysteine and the closing phenylalanine or tryptophan. A D gene is named only where the DNA matches it firmly. Some rows have no size entry. The others give once, few or many, or a class for an expanded clone.

j_gene: TRBJ2-5; d_gene: NA; len: 15; abundance: NA; v_gene: TRBV11-1; CDR3nt: TGTGCCAGCAGCTTAGAAACAGGGCCTCGAGAGACCCAGTACTTC; CDR3aa: CASSLETGPRETQYF
j_gene: TRBJ1-5; d_gene: TRBD1; len: 15; abundance: NA; v_gene: TRBV18; CDR3nt: TGTGCCAGCTCATGGGGACAGGGGATCAATCAGCCCCAGCATTTT; CDR3aa: CASSWGQGINQPQHF
j_gene: TRBJ2-7; d_gene: NA; len: 13; abundance: NA; v_gene: TRBV11-3; CDR3nt: TGTGCCAGCAGCTTGGGCCTAGCAGACGAGCAGTACTTC; CDR3aa: CASSLGLADEQYF
j_gene: TRBJ2-3; d_gene: TRBD1; len: 17; abundance: NA; v_gene: TRBV7-9; CDR3nt: TGTGCCAGCAGCTTAAGGGCAGGGGGCAGTTTATCAGATACGCAGTATTTT; CDR3aa: CASSLRAGGSLSDTQYF
j_gene: TRBJ2-2; d_gene: NA; len: 16; abundance: once; v_gene: TRBV24-1; CDR3nt: TGTGCCACCAGTGATTCAGGGATTGGGAACACCGGGGAGCTGTTTTTT; CDR3aa: CATSDSGIGNTGELFF
j_gene: TRBJ1-2; d_gene: NA; len: 12; abundance: NA; v_gene: TRBV6-5; CDR3nt: TGTGCCACCAGCGCGGGGAACTATGGCTACACCTTC; CDR3aa: CATSAGNYGYTF
j_gene: TRBJ2-3; d_gene: TRBD2; len: 15; abundance: NA; v_gene: TRBV2; CDR3nt: TGTGCCAGCTCCCGACTAGCGGGAGTCCCAGATACGCAGTATTTT; CDR3aa: CASSRLAGVPDTQYF
j_gene: TRBJ2-2; d_gene: TRBD2; len: 16; abundance: NA; v_gene: TRBV11-3; CDR3nt: TGTGCCAGCAGCCAAAACGGTCGGGGGGGAGGCGGGGAGCTGTTTTTT; CDR3aa: CASSQNGRGGGGELFF
j_gene: TRBJ1-3; d_gene: TRBD1; len: 15; abundance: NA; v_gene: TRBV5-4; CDR3nt: TGTGCCAGCAGCTCCCAGGGGGCCGGGGGAAACACCATATATTTT; CDR3aa: CASSSQGAGGNTIYF
j_gene: TRBJ1-3; d_gene: NA; len: 16; abundance: NA; v_gene: TRBV19; CDR3nt: TGTGCCAGTAGTCAAGAAGCAGGGTTCTCTGGAAACACCATATATTTT; CDR3aa: CASSQEAGFSGNTIYF
j_gene: TRBJ1-6; d_gene: NA; len: 15; abundance: NA; v_gene: TRBV9; CDR3nt: TGTGCCAGCAGCGGGGGGGACGGAGCAAATTCACCCCTCCACTTT; CDR3aa: CASSGGDGANSPLHF
j_gene: TRBJ2-7; d_gene: TRBD1; len: 15; abundance: NA; v_gene: TRBV11-3; CDR3nt: TGTGCCAGCAGCGTGGGGACAGGGTTGATCCACGAGCAGTACTTC; CDR3aa: CASSVGTGLIHEQYF
j_gene: TRBJ1-1; d_gene: NA; len: 12; abundance: NA; v_gene: TRBV11-1; CDR3nt: TGTGCCAGCAGCTTTGGTAGCACTGAAGCTTTCTTT; CDR3aa: CASSFGSTEAFF
j_gene: TRBJ2-3; d_gene: TRBD2; len: 13; abundance: NA; v_gene: TRBV28; CDR3nt: TGTGCCACGCCGGGACTAGGCTCAGATACGCAGTATTTT; CDR3aa: CATPGLGSDTQYF
j_gene: TRBJ2-3; d_gene: NA; len: 13; abundance: NA; v_gene: TRBV18; CDR3nt: TGTGCCAGCTCACCTCTAGTGGCAGATACGCAGTATTTT; CDR3aa: CASSPLVADTQYF
j_gene: TRBJ2-7; d_gene: TRBD1; len: 16; abundance: NA; v_gene: TRBV19; CDR3nt: TGTGCCAGTACTCCCTCCGACAGGGGGCACTCCTACGAGCAGTACTTC; CDR3aa: CASTPSDRGHSYEQYF
j_gene: TRBJ2-1; d_gene: NA; len: 16; abundance: NA; v_gene: TRBV5-1; CDR3nt: TGCGCCAGCAGCGGATCCTCCGGGACTCGATACAATGAGCAGTTCTTC; CDR3aa: CASSGSSGTRYNEQFF
j_gene: TRBJ1-2; d_gene: NA; len: 14; abundance: few; v_gene: TRBV6-1; CDR3nt: TGTGCCAGCAGTGAATTCGGACAGCCCTATGGCTACACCTTC; CDR3aa: CASSEFGQPYGYTF
j_gene: TRBJ2-5; d_gene: TRBD2; len: 16; abundance: NA; v_gene: TRBV9; CDR3nt: TGTGCCAGCAGCTCATCTAGCGGACAAGGCGGGGAGACCCAGTACTTC; CDR3aa: CASSSSSGQGGETQYF
j_gene: TRBJ1-1; d_gene: NA; len: 14; abundance: NA; v_gene: TRBV18; CDR3nt: TGTGCCAGCTCACGTCAGGGGAAGGACACTGAAGCTTTCTTT; CDR3aa: CASSRQGKDTEAFF
j_gene: TRBJ1-1; d_gene: TRBD1; len: 15; abundance: NA; v_gene: TRBV9; CDR3nt: TGTGCCAGCAGCCCCCGGACAGGGAGCGACACTGAAGCTTTCTTT; CDR3aa: CASSPRTGSDTEAFF
j_gene: TRBJ2-7; d_gene: NA; len: 12; abundance: few; v_gene: TRBV10-3; CDR3nt: TGTGCCATCAGTGAGTCGTATTACGAGCAGTACTTC; CDR3aa: CAISESYYEQYF
j_gene: TRBJ1-1; d_gene: NA; len: 15; abundance: NA; v_gene: TRBV7-3; CDR3nt: TGTGCCAGCAGCTTAAGTGCAGGGGAGAACACTGAAGCTTTCTTT; CDR3aa: CASSLSAGENTEAFF
j_gene: TRBJ2-1; d_gene: NA; len: 15; abundance: NA; v_gene: TRBV11-2; CDR3nt: TGTGCCAGCAGCCCTGGGACTCTACGGGACAATGAGCAGTTCTTC; CDR3aa: CASSPGTLRDNEQFF
j_gene: TRBJ2-1; d_gene: NA; len: 11; abundance: NA; v_gene: TRBV20-1; CDR3nt: TGCAGTGCTAGTCCTATCAATGAGCAGTTCTTC; CDR3aa: CSASPINEQFF
j_gene: TRBJ2-6; d_gene: NA; len: 13; abundance: NA; v_gene: TRBV10-3; CDR3nt: TGTGCCATTCAAAACTCTGGGGCCAACGTCCTGACTTTC; CDR3aa: CAIQNSGANVLTF
j_gene: TRBJ1-5; d_gene: TRBD1; len: 16; abundance: NA; v_gene: TRBV28; CDR3nt: TGTGCCAGCAGTTTCTCGACAGGGGGTAGCAATCAGCCCCAGCATTTT; CDR3aa: CASSFSTGGSNQPQHF
j_gene: TRBJ2-2; d_gene: TRBD2; len: 17; abundance: NA; v_gene: TRBV4-1; CDR3nt: TGCGCCAGCAGCCAAGCGGGACTAGCTCCTAACACCGGGGAGCTGTTTTTT; CDR3aa: CASSQAGLAPNTGELFF
j_gene: TRBJ2-1; d_gene: NA; len: 17; abundance: NA; v_gene: TRBV28; CDR3nt: TGTGCCAGCAGTTTCCAACAGGGTAGATGGACCCTCAATGAGCAGTTCTTC; CDR3aa: CASSFQQGRWTLNEQFF
j_gene: TRBJ1-5; d_gene: NA; len: 15; abundance: NA; v_gene: TRBV28; CDR3nt: TGTGCCAGCTCCTTTGCAGGGGAAAGCAATCAGCCCCAGCATTTT; CDR3aa: CASSFAGESNQPQHF
j_gene: TRBJ1-6; d_gene: NA; len: 15; abundance: NA; v_gene: TRBV18; CDR3nt: TGTGCCAGCTCACCGTTCCGGGACTATAATTCACCCCTCCACTTT; CDR3aa: CASSPFRDYNSPLHF
j_gene: TRBJ1-2; d_gene: TRBD1; len: 15; abundance: once; v_gene: TRBV2; CDR3nt: TGTGCCAGCATTCCGCTCACAGGGGGCTTCGGTGGCTACACCTTC; CDR3aa: CASIPLTGGFGGYTF
j_gene: TRBJ1-3; d_gene: NA; len: 15; abundance: NA; v_gene: TRBV7-2; CDR3nt: TGTGCCACCAAATCTGGGCGAACCGCTGGAAACACCATATATTTT; CDR3aa: CATKSGRTAGNTIYF
j_gene: TRBJ2-1; d_gene: TRBD2; len: 19; abundance: NA; v_gene: TRBV20-1; CDR3nt: TGCAGTGCTAGTGCCCCGGGACTAGCGGGAGTCCGACTCTACAATGAGCAGTTCTTC; CDR3aa: CSASAPGLAGVRLYNEQFF
j_gene: TRBJ2-2; d_gene: TRBD2; len: 16; abundance: NA; v_gene: TRBV7-3; CDR3nt: TGTGCCAGCAGCCTCAGCGGGAGTAAAAACACCGGGGAGCTGTTTTTT; CDR3aa: CASSLSGSKNTGELFF
j_gene: TRBJ1-1; d_gene: TRBD1; len: 14; abundance: NA; v_gene: TRBV5-8; CDR3nt: TGTGCCAGCAGTTTTGGCCAGGGGGGCACTGAAGCTTTCTTT; CDR3aa: CASSFGQGGTEAFF
j_gene: TRBJ2-1; d_gene: TRBD2; len: 14; abundance: once; v_gene: TRBV7-9; CDR3nt: TGTGCCAGCAGCTCCCTTGAGGCGGGAGGGCCGTATCTCTTC; CDR3aa: CASSSLEAGGPYLF
j_gene: TRBJ1-5; d_gene: NA; len: 17; abundance: NA; v_gene: TRBV10-3; CDR3nt: TGTGCCACTAATCCGGGAACAGGGAAGATAAGCAATCAGCCCCAGCATTTT; CDR3aa: CATNPGTGKISNQPQHF
j_gene: TRBJ2-2; d_gene: TRBD2; len: 17; abundance: NA; v_gene: TRBV5-1; CDR3nt: TGCGCCAGCAGCTCGCTACTAGCGGGAGGAGGGTCCGGGGAGCTGTTTTTT; CDR3aa: CASSSLLAGGGSGELFF
j_gene: TRBJ1-5; d_gene: TRBD1; len: 16; abundance: NA; v_gene: TRBV18; CDR3nt: TGTGCCAGCTCAGAAACCCGGGACAGGGGAGGTCAGCCCCAGCATTTT; CDR3aa: CASSETRDRGGQPQHF
j_gene: TRBJ1-2; d_gene: NA; len: 16; abundance: once; v_gene: TRBV9; CDR3nt: TGTGCCAGCAGCGTAGAAGATGGGGGCTTCTACTATGGCTACACCTTC; CDR3aa: CASSVEDGGFYYGYTF
j_gene: TRBJ1-3; d_gene: NA; len: 14; abundance: NA; v_gene: TRBV11-2; CDR3nt: TGTGCCACCACCAGGAGGAACTCTGGAAACACCATATATTTT; CDR3aa: CATTRRNSGNTIYF
j_gene: TRBJ1-4; d_gene: NA; len: 16; abundance: once; v_gene: TRBV27; CDR3nt: TGTGCCAGCAGTTTAGCGAGGACAGTCCGCCCTGAAAAACTGTTTTTT; CDR3aa: CASSLARTVRPEKLFF
j_gene: TRBJ2-1; d_gene: TRBD2; len: 14; abundance: NA; v_gene: TRBV6-2/TRBV6-3; CDR3nt: TGTGCCAGCAGTTACGCGGGAGGGCCGAATGAGCAGTTCTTC; CDR3aa: CASSYAGGPNEQFF
j_gene: TRBJ1-4; d_gene: NA; len: 14; abundance: NA; v_gene: TRBV30; CDR3nt: TGTGCCTGGAGTGTGGGGCCAACTAATGAAAAACTGTTTTTT; CDR3aa: CAWSVGPTNEKLFF
j_gene: TRBJ2-6; d_gene: TRBD1; len: 19; abundance: NA; v_gene: TRBV7-9; CDR3nt: TGTGCCAGCAGCTTCTCCGGGACAGGGGGCGTTTCTGGGGCCAACGTCCTGACTTTC; CDR3aa: CASSFSGTGGVSGANVLTF
j_gene: TRBJ1-2; d_gene: TRBD1; len: 19; abundance: NA; v_gene: TRBV7-3; CDR3nt: TGTGCCAGCAGCTCGACGGGACAGGCAGCAAAGGGGTCTAACTATGGCTACACCTTC; CDR3aa: CASSSTGQAAKGSNYGYTF
j_gene: TRBJ2-7; d_gene: NA; len: 13; abundance: NA; v_gene: TRBV30; CDR3nt: TGTGCCTGGAGCACGACAGGCTCCTACGAGCAGTACTTC; CDR3aa: CAWSTTGSYEQYF
j_gene: TRBJ1-6; d_gene: NA; len: 13; abundance: NA; v_gene: TRBV5-8; CDR3nt: TGTGCCAGCAGCTTGGCCAGAAATTCACCCCTCCACTTT; CDR3aa: CASSLARNSPLHF
j_gene: TRBJ2-1; d_gene: TRBD2; len: 17; abundance: NA; v_gene: TRBV19; CDR3nt: TGTGCCAGTACGGCCCGGGGTAGCGGGAGTCCCTACAATGAGCAGTTCTTC; CDR3aa: CASTARGSGSPYNEQFF
j_gene: TRBJ1-4; d_gene: TRBD1; len: 14; abundance: NA; v_gene: TRBV28; CDR3nt: TGTGCCAGCAGTGCGACAGGGGAGAACGAAAAACTGTTTTTT; CDR3aa: CASSATGENEKLFF
j_gene: TRBJ2-2; d_gene: TRBD2; len: 17; abundance: NA; v_gene: TRBV18; CDR3nt: TGTGCCAGCTCACCGGGACTAGCGGGAGAGGGCACCGGGGAGCTGTTTTTT; CDR3aa: CASSPGLAGEGTGELFF
j_gene: TRBJ2-7; d_gene: TRBD2; len: 19; abundance: NA; v_gene: TRBV5-1; CDR3nt: TGCGCCAGCAGCCGAACCGGGGCCGGGACTAGCGGGACCGGATCCGAGCAGTACTTC; CDR3aa: CASSRTGAGTSGTGSEQYF
j_gene: TRBJ1-2; d_gene: NA; len: 13; abundance: NA; v_gene: TRBV19; CDR3nt: TGTGCCAGTAGTAAAGGAGGGGAGTTCAGCTACACCTTC; CDR3aa: CASSKGGEFSYTF
j_gene: TRBJ2-5; d_gene: NA; len: 14; abundance: NA; v_gene: TRBV28; CDR3nt: TGTGCCAGCAGTTCGCCGACATTACAAGAGACCCAGTACTTC; CDR3aa: CASSSPTLQETQYF
j_gene: TRBJ1-2; d_gene: NA; len: 14; abundance: once; v_gene: TRBV10-3; CDR3nt: TGTGCCATCAGTGAGCACGAGACAGTCTATGGCTACACCTTC; CDR3aa: CAISEHETVYGYTF
j_gene: TRBJ1-2; d_gene: TRBD1; len: 14; abundance: NA; v_gene: TRBV5-6; CDR3nt: TGTGCCAGCTGGGGATTACAGGGGTTTGATGGCTACACCTTC; CDR3aa: CASWGLQGFDGYTF
j_gene: TRBJ1-6; d_gene: TRBD1; len: 14; abundance: many; v_gene: TRBV30; CDR3nt: TGTGCCTGGAGTCTCAGGGGGCCAGATTCACCCCTCCACTTT; CDR3aa: CAWSLRGPDSPLHF
j_gene: TRBJ2-3; d_gene: NA; len: 15; abundance: NA; v_gene: TRBV7-9; CDR3nt: TGTGCCAGCAGCTTATCCAGCGGACTCACAGATACGCAGTATTTT; CDR3aa: CASSLSSGLTDTQYF